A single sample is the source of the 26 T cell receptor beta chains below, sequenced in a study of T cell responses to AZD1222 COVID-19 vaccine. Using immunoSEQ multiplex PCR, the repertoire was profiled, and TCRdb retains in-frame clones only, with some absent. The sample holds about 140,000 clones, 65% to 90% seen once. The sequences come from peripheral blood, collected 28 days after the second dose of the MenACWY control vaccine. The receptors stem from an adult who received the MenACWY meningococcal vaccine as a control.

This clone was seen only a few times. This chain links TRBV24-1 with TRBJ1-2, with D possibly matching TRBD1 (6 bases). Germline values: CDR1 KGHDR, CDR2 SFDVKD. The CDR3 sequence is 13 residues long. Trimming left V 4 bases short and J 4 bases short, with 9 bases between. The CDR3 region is CATSETGIYGYTF. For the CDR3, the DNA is TGTGCCACCAGTGAAACAGGGATCTATGGCTACACCTTC.

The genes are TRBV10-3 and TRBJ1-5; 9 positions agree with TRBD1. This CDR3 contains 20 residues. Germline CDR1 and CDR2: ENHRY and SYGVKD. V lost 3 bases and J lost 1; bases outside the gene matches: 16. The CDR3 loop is CAISEERSGTGILSNQPQHF. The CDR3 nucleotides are TGTGCCATCAGTGAAGAAAGAAGCGGGACAGGGATATTGAGCAATCAGCCCCAGCATTTT.

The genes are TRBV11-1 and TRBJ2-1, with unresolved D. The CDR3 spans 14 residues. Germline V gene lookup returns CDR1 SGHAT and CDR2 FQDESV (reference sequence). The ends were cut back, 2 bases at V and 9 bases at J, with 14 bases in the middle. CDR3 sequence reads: CASSLPPAPGEQFF. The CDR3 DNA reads TGTGCCAGCAGCTTACCCCCAGCTCCGGGTGAGCAGTTCTTC. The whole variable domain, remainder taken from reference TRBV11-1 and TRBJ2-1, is EAEVAQSPRYKITEKSQAVAFWCDPISGHATLYWYRQILGQGPELLVQFQDESVVDDSQLPKDRFSAERLKGVDSTLKIQPAELGDSAMYLCASSLPPAPGEQFFGPGTRLTVL.

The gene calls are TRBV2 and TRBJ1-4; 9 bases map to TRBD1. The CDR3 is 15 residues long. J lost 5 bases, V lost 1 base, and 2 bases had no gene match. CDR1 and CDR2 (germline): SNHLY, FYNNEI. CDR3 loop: CASSEGDRENEKLFF. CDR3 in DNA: TGTGCCAGCAGTGAAGGGGACAGGGAGAATGAAAAACTGTTTTTT.

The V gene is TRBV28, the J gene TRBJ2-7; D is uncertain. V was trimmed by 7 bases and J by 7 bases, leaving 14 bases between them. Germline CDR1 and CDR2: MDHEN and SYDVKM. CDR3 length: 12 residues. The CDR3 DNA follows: TGTGCCAGCAACCGATGGAGTACGGAGCAGTACTTC. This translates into CASNRWSTEQYF.

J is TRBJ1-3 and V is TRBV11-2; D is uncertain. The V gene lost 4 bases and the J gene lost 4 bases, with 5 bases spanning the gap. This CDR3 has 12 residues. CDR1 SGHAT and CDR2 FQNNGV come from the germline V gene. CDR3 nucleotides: TGTGCCAGCAGCTCACAGGGAAACACCATATATTTT. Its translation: CASSSQGNTIYF.

Written as DNA, the CDR3 is TGTGCCAGCACCCCAAGGGCCAACTATGGCTACACCTTC. Amino acids: CASTPRANYGYTF. The chain combines TRBV28 with TRBJ1-2; D uncertain. Germline loops: CDR1 MDHEN, CDR2 SYDVKM. The CDR3 consists of 13 residues. Trimming removed 7 bases from V and 2 bases from J, with 11 bases in between.

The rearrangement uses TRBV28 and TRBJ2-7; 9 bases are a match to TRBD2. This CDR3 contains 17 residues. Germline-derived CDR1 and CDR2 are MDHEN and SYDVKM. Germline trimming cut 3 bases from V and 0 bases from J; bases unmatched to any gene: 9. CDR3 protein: CASSLAAGGQSSYEQYV. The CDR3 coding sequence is TGTGCCAGCAGTTTGGCCGCGGGGGGGCAAAGCTCCTACGAGCAGTACGTC.

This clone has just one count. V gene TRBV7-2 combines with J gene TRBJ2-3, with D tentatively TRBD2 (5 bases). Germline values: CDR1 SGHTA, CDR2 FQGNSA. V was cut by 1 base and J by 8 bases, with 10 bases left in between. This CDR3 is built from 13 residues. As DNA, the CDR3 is TGTGCCAGCAGCTTAGTCGCTCGGGGTACGCAGTATTTT. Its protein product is CASSLVARGTQYF.

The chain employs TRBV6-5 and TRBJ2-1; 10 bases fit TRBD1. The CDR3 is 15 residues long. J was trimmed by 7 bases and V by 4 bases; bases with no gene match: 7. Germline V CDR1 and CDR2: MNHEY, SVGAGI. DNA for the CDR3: TGTGCCAGCAGTTCGGGGACAGGGGTTCGGAATGAGCAGTTCTTC. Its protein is CASSSGTGVRNEQFF.

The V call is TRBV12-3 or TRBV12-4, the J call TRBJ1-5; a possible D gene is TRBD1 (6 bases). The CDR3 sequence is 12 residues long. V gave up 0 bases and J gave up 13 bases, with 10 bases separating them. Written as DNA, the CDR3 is TGTGCCAGCAGTTTAGCGGGACATAAACAGCATTTT. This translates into CASSLAGHKQHF.

In nucleotides, the CDR3 is TGTGCCAGCAGCTTGGTGGGAGGGCCCTCTGATGAGCAGTTCTTC. This codes for CASSLVGGPSDEQFF. The chain combines TRBV13 with TRBJ2-1, with 7 nucleotides matching TRBD2. The ends lost 3 bases at V and 8 bases at J; junction bases unmatched: 10. The CDR3 is 15 residues long. The germline V gene encodes CDR1 PRHDT and CDR2 FYEKMQ (reference sequence).

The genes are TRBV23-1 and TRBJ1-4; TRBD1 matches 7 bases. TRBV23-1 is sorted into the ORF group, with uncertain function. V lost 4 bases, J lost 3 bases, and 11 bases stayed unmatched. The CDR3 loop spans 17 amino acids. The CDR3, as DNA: TGCGCCAGCAGTCTCCTCCGGGGACAGCCACCTAATGAAAAACTGTTTTTT. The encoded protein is CASSLLRGQPPNEKLFF.

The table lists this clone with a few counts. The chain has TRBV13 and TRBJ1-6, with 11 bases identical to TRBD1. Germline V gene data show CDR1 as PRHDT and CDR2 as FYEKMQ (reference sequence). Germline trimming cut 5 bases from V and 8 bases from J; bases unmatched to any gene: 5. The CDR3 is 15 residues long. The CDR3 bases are TGTGCCAGCAGCCCACGGACAGGGGGCGATTCACCCCTCCACTTT. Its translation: CASSPRTGGDSPLHF.

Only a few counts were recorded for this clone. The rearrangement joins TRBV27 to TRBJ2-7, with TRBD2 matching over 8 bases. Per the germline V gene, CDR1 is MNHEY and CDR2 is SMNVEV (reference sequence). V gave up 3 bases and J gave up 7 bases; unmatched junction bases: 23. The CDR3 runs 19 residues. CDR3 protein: CASSFRVSSGKPLLLEQYF. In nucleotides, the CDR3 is TGTGCCAGCAGTTTTAGGGTGAGTAGCGGGAAGCCCCTTCTGTTAGAGCAGTACTTC.

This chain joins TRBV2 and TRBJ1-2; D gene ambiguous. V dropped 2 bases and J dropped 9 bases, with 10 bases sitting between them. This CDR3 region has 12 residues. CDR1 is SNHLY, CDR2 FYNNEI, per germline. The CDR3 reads CASSERGRSYTF. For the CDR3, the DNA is TGTGCCAGCAGTGAACGCGGGAGAAGCTACACCTTC.

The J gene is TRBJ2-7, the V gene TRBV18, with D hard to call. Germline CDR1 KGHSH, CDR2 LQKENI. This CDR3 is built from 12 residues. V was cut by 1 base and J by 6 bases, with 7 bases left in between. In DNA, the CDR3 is TGTGCCAGCTCACCACGGGCTGCCGAGCAGTACTTC. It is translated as CASSPRAAEQYF. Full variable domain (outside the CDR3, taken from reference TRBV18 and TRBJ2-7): NAGVMQNPRHLVRRRGQEARLRCSPMKGHSHVYWYRQLPEEGLKFMVYLQKENIIDESGMPKERFSAEFPKEGPSILRIQQVVRGDSAAYFCASSPRAAEQYFGPGTRLTVT.

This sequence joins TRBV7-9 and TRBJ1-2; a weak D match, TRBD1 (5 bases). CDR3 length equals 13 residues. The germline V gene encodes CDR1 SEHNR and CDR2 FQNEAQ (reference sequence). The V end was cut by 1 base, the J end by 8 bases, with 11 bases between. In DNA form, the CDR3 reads TGTGCCAGCAGCTTAGTCCAGGGAGAGGGCTACACCTTC. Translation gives CASSLVQGEGYTF.

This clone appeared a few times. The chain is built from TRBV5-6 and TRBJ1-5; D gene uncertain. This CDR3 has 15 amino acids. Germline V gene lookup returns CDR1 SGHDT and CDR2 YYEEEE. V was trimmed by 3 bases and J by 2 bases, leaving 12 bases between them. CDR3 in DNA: TGTGCCAGCAGCTACGGGATGGCAGGCAATCAGCCCCAGCATTTT. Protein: CASSYGMAGNQPQHF.

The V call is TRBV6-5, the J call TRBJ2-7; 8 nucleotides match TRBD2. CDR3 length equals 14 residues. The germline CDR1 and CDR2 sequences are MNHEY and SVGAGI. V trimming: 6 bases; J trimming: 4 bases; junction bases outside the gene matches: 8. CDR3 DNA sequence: TGTGCCAGCAGATATTCTCGGGGGGGATACGAGCAGTACGTC. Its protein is CASRYSRGGYEQYV.

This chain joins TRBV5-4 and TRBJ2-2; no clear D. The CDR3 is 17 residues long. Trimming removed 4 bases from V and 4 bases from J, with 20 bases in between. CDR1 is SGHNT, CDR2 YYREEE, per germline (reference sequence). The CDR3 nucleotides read TGTGCCAGCAGCCCGGGTGGGCTAGTCGGGCCCACCGGGGAGCTGTTTTTT. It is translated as CASSPGGLVGPTGELFF.

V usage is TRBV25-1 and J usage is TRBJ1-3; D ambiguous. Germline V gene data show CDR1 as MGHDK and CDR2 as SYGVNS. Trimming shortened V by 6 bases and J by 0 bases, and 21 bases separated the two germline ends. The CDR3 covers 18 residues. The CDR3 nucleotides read TGTGCCAGCAGCCACTCTCTGCGGGGTACGGTCTCTGGAAACACCATATATTTT. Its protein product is CASSHSLRGTVSGNTIYF.

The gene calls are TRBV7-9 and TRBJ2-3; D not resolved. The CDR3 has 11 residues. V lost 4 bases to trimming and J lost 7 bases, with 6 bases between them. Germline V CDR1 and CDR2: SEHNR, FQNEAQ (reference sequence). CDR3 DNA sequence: TGTGCCAGCAGCTCGGAGTATACGCAGTATTTT. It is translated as CASSSEYTQYF.

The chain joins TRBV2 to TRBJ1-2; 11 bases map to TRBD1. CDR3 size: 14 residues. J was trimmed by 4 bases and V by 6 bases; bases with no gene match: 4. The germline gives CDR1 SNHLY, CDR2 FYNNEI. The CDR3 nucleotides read TGTGCCAGCAGCGGGACAGGGGGATCCTATGGCTACACCTTC. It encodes CASSGTGGSYGYTF.

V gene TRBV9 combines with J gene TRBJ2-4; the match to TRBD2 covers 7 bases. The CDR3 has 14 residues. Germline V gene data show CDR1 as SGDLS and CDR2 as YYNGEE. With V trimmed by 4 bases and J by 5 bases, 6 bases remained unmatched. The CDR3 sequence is CASSLWGGENIQYF. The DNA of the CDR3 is TGTGCCAGCAGCCTCTGGGGAGGGGAAAACATTCAGTACTTC.

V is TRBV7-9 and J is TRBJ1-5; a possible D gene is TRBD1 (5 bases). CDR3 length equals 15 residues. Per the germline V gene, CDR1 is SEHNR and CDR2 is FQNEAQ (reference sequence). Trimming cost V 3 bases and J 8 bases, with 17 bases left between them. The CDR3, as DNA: TGTGCCAGCAGCTTTGCCTTTACAGGTCTAGAGCCCCAGCATTTT. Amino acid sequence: CASSFAFTGLEPQHF. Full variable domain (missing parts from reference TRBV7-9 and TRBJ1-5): DTGVSQNPRHKITKRGQNVTFRCDPISEHNRLYWYRQTLGQGPEFLTYFQNEAQLEKSRLLSDRFSAERPKGSFSTLEIQRTEQGDSAMYLCASSFAFTGLEPQHFGDGTRLSIL.